Following are 16 T cell receptor beta chains from one sample sequenced in a study of metastatic and nonmetastatic thyroid tumors. No treatment had been given to any patient before thyroid surgery. TCRdb re-clonotyped the PCR reads through MiXCR. The table records about 70,000 clones, roughly 18% of them present only once. Sequenced input: blood. These TCRs come from a female donor with papillary thyroid cancer or a benign thyroid nodule (not recorded which). Some clones in this sample may be carry-over from other donors' samples.

This clone was seen ten or more times. The chain carries TRBV2 and TRBJ2-7, with a tentative D call TRBD2 (7 bases). Trimming pared 7 bases from V and 7 bases from J, leaving 23 bases between. The CDR3 has 15 residues. Germline V CDR1 and CDR2: SNHLY, FYNNEI. CDR3 loop: CASKRGANEGTEQYF. Written as DNA, the CDR3 is TGTGCCAGCAAACGGGGGGCCAACGAGGGTACGGAGCAGTACTTC.

The CDR3 DNA sequence: TGCGCCAGCAGCTTGGGTGCTCAGGGCTCAGGGGAGCAGTACTTC. It is translated as CASSLGAQGSGEQYF. The chain combines TRBV5-1 with TRBJ2-7; D perhaps matches TRBD1 (5 bases). CDR3 length: 15 amino acids. With 0 bases removed from V and 7 bases from J, the gap between germline ends came to 17 bases. Looked up from germline, CDR1 is SGHRS and CDR2 is YFSETQ.

This clone has ten or more counts. The V call is TRBV6-2 or TRBV6-3, the J call TRBJ2-7; D is unclear. CDR3 length: 12 residues. In germline, CDR1 is MNHEY, CDR2 SVGEGT. V lost 7 bases and J lost 6, with 13 bases in between. CDR3 sequence reads: CASNHYRVEQYF. As DNA, the CDR3 is TGTGCCAGCAACCATTACCGGGTCGAGCAGTACTTC.

Turning to this clone: An end of the junction does not agree with germline; a read error may underlie this. This chain uses TRBV20-1 with TRBJ1-1; TRBD1 matches 7 bases. CDR3 length: 14 residues. The germline V gene encodes CDR1 DFQATT and CDR2 SNEGSKA (reference sequence). The CDR3 loop is CSAGDGGGGPEAFF. Written as DNA, the CDR3 is TGCAGTGCTGGAGATGGGGGAGGGGGCCCTGAAGCTTTCTTT.

This clone occurred many times. The chain links TRBV20-1 to TRBJ2-7, with 7 bases fitting TRBD1. CDR1 is DFQATT, CDR2 SNEGSKA, per germline (reference sequence). The V and J ends lost 3 bases and 1 base, in that order; junction bases with no gene match: 6. CDR3 size: 14 residues. CDR3 protein: CSASLGQTSYEQYF. CDR3 in DNA: TGCAGTGCTAGCCTGGGACAGACATCCTACGAGCAGTACTTC.

This clone was observed a handful of times. A much larger clone differs from this one at a single base, so this may be a read error. This rearrangement joins TRBV24-1 to TRBJ2-1; the match to TRBD2 covers 7 bases. The CDR3 is made up of 15 amino acids. Germline lookup yields CDR1 KGHDR and CDR2 SFDVKD. With 6 bases clipped from V and 2 bases from J, the junction kept 6 bases outside the gene matches. The CDR3 protein is CATSLEGGTYNEQFF. CDR3 DNA sequence: TGTGCCACCAGTTTGGAGGGAGGGACCTACAATGAGCAGTTCTTC.

This chain joins TRBV19 and TRBJ1-5, with D tentatively TRBD1 (5 bases). V was shortened by 3 bases and J by 4 bases, with 16 bases between the two germline ends. Germline V gives CDR1 LNHDA, CDR2 SQIVND (reference sequence). This CDR3 region has 16 residues. The CDR3 is CASSISRDGKNQPQHF. CDR3 sequence (DNA): TGTGCCAGTAGTATCAGCAGGGACGGTAAGAATCAGCCCCAGCATTTT.

This clone was found a few times. The V gene is TRBV28, the J gene TRBJ1-2, with 8 nucleotides matching TRBD1. Germline values: CDR1 MDHEN, CDR2 SYDVKM. The CDR3 covers 15 residues. J lost 2 bases, V lost 5 bases, and 7 bases had no gene match. The DNA of the CDR3 is TGTGCCAGCAGTCCCCGGGCAGGGGGCAACTATGGCTACACCTTC. It yields the protein CASSPRAGGNYGYTF.

This clone was found many times. The J gene is TRBJ2-2, the V gene TRBV11-3; 7 nucleotides match TRBD2. The CDR3 loop spans 15 amino acids. CDR1 SGHNT and CDR2 YENEEA come from the germline V gene. The V and J ends lost 5 bases and 1 base, in that order; junction bases with no gene match: 4. The CDR3 DNA sequence: TGTGCCAGCAGCCCAAGCGGGGAGAACACCGGGGAGCTGTTTTTT. Protein product: CASSPSGENTGELFF.

This clone was seen ten or more times. The chain uses TRBV20-1 and TRBJ2-5; 8 bases map to TRBD2. The J segment lost 3 bases and the V segment lost 8 bases, leaving 8 bases of the junction unmatched. The CDR3 loop spans 13 amino acids. Per germline, CDR1 DFQATT and CDR2 SNEGSKA (reference sequence). The CDR3 sequence is CSPREGEKETQYF. CDR3 nucleotide sequence: TGCAGTCCCCGGGAGGGAGAGAAAGAGACCCAGTACTTC.

A remark on this clone: Other DNA sequences in the sample encode the same CDR3. The chain combines TRBV12-3 or TRBV12-4 with TRBJ2-2; perhaps TRBD1 as D (6 bases). The length of the CDR3 is 14 residues. Trimming took off 4 bases at V and 4 bases at J, with 10 bases between the two ends. The CDR3 protein is CASSSGVATGELFF. Written as DNA, the CDR3 is TGTGCCAGCAGTTCAGGGGTCGCCACCGGGGAGCTGTTTTTT.

A note on this clone: A much bigger clone sits one base away, suggesting this may be a read error. V and J are TRBV6-5 and TRBJ2-1, with TRBD2 identical over 7 bases. V shed 2 bases, J shed 0 bases, and the junction held 4 bases outside the gene matches. This CDR3 is built from 16 residues. Germline CDR1 and CDR2: MNHEY and SVGAGI. CDR3 amino acids: CASSYGTGGSYNEQFF. In DNA, the CDR3 is TGTGCCAGCAGTTACGGGACGGGGGGCTCCTACAATGAGCAGTTCTTC.

There are many counts of this clone. Different DNA sequences within this sample yield the same CDR3. The chain recombines TRBV2 with TRBJ2-3; D perhaps matches TRBD2 (6 bases). The V and J ends lost 1 base and 10 bases respectively, with 18 bases between them. The CDR3 has 15 amino acids. The germline gives CDR1 SNHLY, CDR2 FYNNEI. The CDR3 is CASSEVEVLAVAQYF. Written as DNA, the CDR3 is TGTGCCAGCAGTGAAGTAGAGGTATTAGCGGTAGCGCAGTATTTT.

The sample holds many counts of this clone. The chain combines TRBV11-2 with TRBJ1-5, with 11 bases lining up with TRBD1. The V gene end was trimmed by 5 bases and the J gene end by 4 bases; junction bases not matched to a gene: 16. The CDR3 is 19 residues long. Germline-derived CDR1 and CDR2 are SGHAT and FQNNGV. The CDR3, as DNA: TGTGCCAGCAGCCGAACTCGGGACAGGGGGTCGTCAGGGAATCAGCCCCAGCATTTT. Translated: CASSRTRDRGSSGNQPQHF.

The V call is TRBV5-1, the J call TRBJ2-7, with TRBD2 identical over 9 bases. CDR3 size: 14 residues. CDR1 is SGHRS, CDR2 YFSETQ, per germline. With 4 bases clipped from V and 3 bases from J, the junction kept 5 bases outside the gene matches. CDR3 loop: CASSDGTSLYEQYF. CDR3 DNA sequence: TGCGCCAGCAGCGACGGGACTAGCCTCTACGAGCAGTACTTC.

The chain joins TRBV6-1 to TRBJ2-7; no clear D. The V gene's germline CDR1 is MNHNS and CDR2 SASEGT. The CDR3 runs 13 residues. Between the trimmed V and J ends, which lost 7 bases and 2 bases, there was a span of 12 bases. Here the CDR3 DNA reads TGTGCCAGCACCCTCGGGTCAACCTACGAGCAGTACTTC. Protein product: CASTLGSTYEQYF.